This T cell receptor beta chain was identified in a study of regulatory T cells in long-lasting Graves disease. Sequencing libraries for TCR beta were prepared with iRepertoire HTBI primers and Arm-PCR of CDR3 regions. TCRdb analysed the multiplex PCR reads with MiXCR anew, one entry per CDR3 protein. This repertoire shows around 460,000 distinct CDR3 sequences, around a fifth found once; its top ten account for approximately 14%. Time point reported: persistent/refractory GD, antithyroid drugs over 5 years with positive TRAb. After RNA was extracted from PBMCs, the TCR library was made from it. This clonotype has only a few counts. The CDR3 consists of 19 residues. J lost 0 bases, V lost 5 bases, and 13 bases had no gene match.

This TCR was recovered from a female donor with Graves disease. Sequenced here: peripheral blood mononuclear cells (PBMCs), sampled when the disease was refractory, from a patient treated with antithyroid drugs. The chain employs TRBV12-3 or TRBV12-4 and TRBJ2-6; 7 nucleotides match TRBD2. Here the CDR3 reads CASSTYTSVKSSGANVLTF. CDR3 DNA: TGTGCCAGCAGTACTTACACTAGCGTTAAGAGCTCTGGGGCCAACGTCCTGACTTTC.